The source of this T cell receptor (beta chain) is a study of T cells expressing NK-cell markers. TCRdb re-called the 5' RACE reads and gives one entry per CDR3 protein, without DNA. This repertoire includes 500,000 to 700,000 distinct CDR3 sequences. The germline V gene has CDR1 SGHRS and CDR2 YFSETQ. The CDR3 has 16 residues. The rearrangement uses TRBV5-1 and TRBJ2-1. The sample comprised blood T cells: a sorted CD56 or NKG2C T cell subset, CD4+ or CD8+ T cells, or bulk PBMC T cells (not recorded which). The receptor was isolated from a man aged 18 to 29 in good health. This CDR3 is CASSTLDGEPYNEQFF.